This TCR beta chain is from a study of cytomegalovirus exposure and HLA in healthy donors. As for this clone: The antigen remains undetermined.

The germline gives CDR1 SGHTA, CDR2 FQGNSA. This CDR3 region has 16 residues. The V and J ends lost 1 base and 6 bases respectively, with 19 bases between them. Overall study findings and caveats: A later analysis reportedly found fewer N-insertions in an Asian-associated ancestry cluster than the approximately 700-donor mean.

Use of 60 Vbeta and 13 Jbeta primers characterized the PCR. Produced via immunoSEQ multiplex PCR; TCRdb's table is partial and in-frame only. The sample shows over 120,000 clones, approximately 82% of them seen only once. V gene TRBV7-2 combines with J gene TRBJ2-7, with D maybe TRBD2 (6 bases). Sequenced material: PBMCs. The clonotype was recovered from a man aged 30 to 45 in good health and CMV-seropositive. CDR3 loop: CASSLELRLAQSEQYF. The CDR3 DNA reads TGTGCCAGCAGCTTAGAACTTAGGCTAGCGCAAAGCGAGCAGTACTTC.